What follows is one TCR beta chain and its context. What it binds is not known. This sample was taken from a study of cytomegalovirus exposure and HLA in healthy donors. In the study overall: Assignment to the Caucasian-associated ancestry cluster applied to around 80% of the approximately 420 genotyped donors.

The PCR used 60 Vbeta and 13 Jbeta primers. Libraries were prepared by immunoSEQ multiplex PCR; TCRdb keeps only in-frame clonotypes and omits some of them. This sample's table has 100,000 to 150,000 clones. This CDR3 is built from 15 residues. Trimming took 5 bases from V and 0 from J, leaving 12 bases between them. The germline V gene encodes CDR1 SGHDT and CDR2 YYEEEE. Study results and limitations: Earlier analysis found most TCR beta V segments productive about 90% or about 30% of the time.

This chain links TRBV5-6 with TRBJ1-5; D unresolved. This TCR came from a woman between 40 and 50 years old in good health and CMV-seronegative. Sequenced sample: PBMCs. The CDR3 DNA reads TGTGCCAGCAGTTTAGTAACCGATAGCAATCAGCCCCAGCATTTT. It specifies CASSLVTDSNQPQHF. The full variable domain, its missing parts supplied by reference TRBV5-6 and TRBJ1-5, is DAGVTQSPTHLIKTRGQQVTLRCSPKSGHDTVSWYQQALGQGPQFIFQYYEEEERQRGNFPDRFSGHQFPNYSSELNVNALLLGDSALYLCASSLVTDSNQPQHFGDGTRLSIL.